These T cell receptor beta chains were read from a single sample in a study of CD8+ T cells in alopecia areata. The assay was immunoSEQ multiplex PCR, and TCRdb's table has in-frame clones only and misses some. The table records about 210,000 clones, 64% of them present only once. The sample in question was CD4+ T cells sorted from blood, obtained at week 4, from a patient treated with tofacitinib. These receptors all stem from a human donor with alopecia areata. The CDR3 runs from the conserved cysteine through the conserved F or W. The order of the fields is CDR3 protein, CDR3 DNA, J gene, V gene, D gene, clone size. The D gene is left open where the match is weak. Not every row has a clone size; where given, it reads once, few, many or a size class.

CDR3: CASRTSGFNEQFF
DNA: TGTGCCAGCAGAACTAGCGGGTTCAATGAGCAGTTCTTC
J: TRBJ2-1
V: TRBV6-1
D: TRBD2
size: NA

CDR3: CAGSEGGTQYF
DNA: TGTGCCGGGTCTGAGGGAGGTACGCAGTATTTT
J: TRBJ2-3
V: TRBV2
D: NA
size: NA

CDR3: CASSLDPGQESPLHF
DNA: TGCGCCAGCAGCCTCGATCCGGGACAGGAATCACCCCTCCACTTT
J: TRBJ1-6
V: TRBV4-1
D: TRBD1
size: NA

CDR3: CASSLFEYSPLHF
DNA: TGTGCCAGCAGCTTGTTCGAGTATTCACCCCTCCACTTT
J: TRBJ1-6
V: TRBV5-6
D: NA
size: NA

CDR3: CASSVKRRNTEAFF
DNA: TGTGCCAGCAGTGTCAAGAGAAGGAACACTGAAGCTTTCTTT
J: TRBJ1-1
V: TRBV2
D: NA
size: NA

CDR3: CAISRDRGNTEAFF
DNA: TGTGCCATCAGCCGGGACAGGGGGAACACTGAAGCTTTCTTT
J: TRBJ1-1
V: TRBV10-3
D: TRBD1
size: NA

CDR3: CASSNRGYYGYTF
DNA: TGTGCCAGTTCAAACAGGGGATACTATGGCTACACCTTC
J: TRBJ1-2
V: TRBV19
D: TRBD1
size: few

CDR3: CATNTADGYTF
DNA: TGTGCCACCAATACAGCCGATGGCTACACCTTC
J: TRBJ1-2
V: TRBV19
D: NA
size: NA

CDR3: CASSSQGVGNEKLFF
DNA: TGCGCCAGCAGCTCCCAGGGCGTGGGGAATGAAAAACTGTTTTTT
J: TRBJ1-4
V: TRBV5-1
D: NA
size: once

CDR3: CASSLIWTQNTEAFF
DNA: TGCGCCAGCAGCTTGATCTGGACACAGAACACTGAAGCTTTCTTT
J: TRBJ1-1
V: TRBV5-1
D: NA
size: NA

CDR3: CASSHGSGGIDTQYF
DNA: TGTGCCAGCAGCCACGGTAGCGGGGGGATAGATACGCAGTATTTT
J: TRBJ2-3
V: TRBV9
D: TRBD2
size: NA

CDR3: CASSQEMAMRQPQHF
DNA: TGTGCCAGCAGCCAAGAGATGGCCATGAGGCAGCCCCAGCATTTT
J: TRBJ1-5
V: TRBV4-2
D: NA
size: few

CDR3: CASSQGGNTEAFF
DNA: TGTGCCAGCAGCCAGGGGGGGAACACTGAAGCTTTCTTT
J: TRBJ1-1
V: TRBV7-9
D: TRBD1
size: NA

CDR3: CSVSLHGNYGYTF
DNA: TGCAGCGTTTCTCTCCACGGGAACTATGGCTACACCTTC
J: TRBJ1-2
V: TRBV29-1
D: NA
size: NA

CDR3: CASSIVSENIQYF
DNA: TGTGCCAGCAGCATTGTATCCGAAAACATTCAGTACTTC
J: TRBJ2-4
V: TRBV5-4
D: NA
size: NA

CDR3: CASSLPLGGQDYGYTF
DNA: TGTGCCAGCAGCTTGCCATTGGGCGGGCAGGACTATGGCTACACCTTC
J: TRBJ1-2
V: TRBV5-5
D: NA
size: NA

CDR3: CAISAGEGETQYF
DNA: TGTGCCATCAGCGCAGGGGAGGGAGAGACCCAGTACTTC
J: TRBJ2-5
V: TRBV10-3
D: NA
size: NA

CDR3: CSVTGTGAYEQYF
DNA: TGCAGCGTCACCGGGACAGGTGCCTACGAGCAGTACTTC
J: TRBJ2-7
V: TRBV29-1
D: TRBD1
size: NA

CDR3: CASSEPGGAPDTQYF
DNA: TGTGCCAGCAGCGAGCCCGGGGGGGCGCCAGATACGCAGTATTTT
J: TRBJ2-3
V: TRBV9
D: TRBD2
size: NA

CDR3: CASSPSGPVNEQFF
DNA: TGTGCCAGCAGCCCGTCGGGCCCGGTGAATGAGCAGTTCTTC
J: TRBJ2-1
V: TRBV7-3
D: NA
size: NA

CDR3: CASSVNRKPGNTIYF
DNA: TGTGCCAGCAGTGTTAACAGAAAGCCTGGAAACACCATATATTTT
J: TRBJ1-3
V: TRBV2
D: NA
size: NA

CDR3: CAWSGSGGEQFF
DNA: TGTGCCTGGAGTGGGAGTGGTGGTGAGCAGTTCTTC
J: TRBJ2-1
V: TRBV30
D: NA
size: NA

CDR3: CAWRGASDIQYF
DNA: TGTGCCTGGAGGGGCGCCTCAGACATTCAGTACTTC
J: TRBJ2-4
V: TRBV30
D: NA
size: NA

CDR3: CASSLNVNTQETQYF
DNA: TGTGCCAGCAGTTTAAACGTCAATACCCAAGAGACCCAGTACTTC
J: TRBJ2-5
V: TRBV27
D: NA
size: NA

CDR3: CASSLFGTGQEKLFF
DNA: TGTGCCAGCAGCTTATTCGGGACAGGGCAAGAAAAACTGTTTTTT
J: TRBJ1-4
V: TRBV7-2
D: TRBD1
size: NA

CDR3: CASSLGRGGYEQFF
DNA: TGTGCCAGCAGCTTGGGCAGAGGGGGTTATGAGCAGTTCTTC
J: TRBJ2-1
V: TRBV7-2
D: NA
size: NA

CDR3: CASSPRVTVYEQYF
DNA: TGTGCCAGCAGCCCTCGGGTAACCGTCTACGAGCAGTACTTC
J: TRBJ2-7
V: TRBV14
D: NA
size: few

CDR3: CASSFGWVFQETQYF
DNA: TGTGCCAGCAGCTTTGGGTGGGTCTTCCAAGAGACCCAGTACTTC
J: TRBJ2-5
V: TRBV5-6
D: NA
size: NA

CDR3: CASSPNRAANYGYTF
DNA: TGTGCCAGCAGCCCCAACAGGGCCGCTAACTATGGCTACACCTTC
J: TRBJ1-2
V: TRBV7-2
D: NA
size: NA

CDR3: CASSLTGTGGGEQYF
DNA: TGTGCCAGCAGCCTCACCGGGACAGGGGGGGGCGAGCAGTACTTC
J: TRBJ2-7
V: TRBV9
D: TRBD1
size: NA

CDR3: CASSQESLGGDTQYF
DNA: TGTGCCAGCAGCCAAGAGAGCCTAGGGGGAGATACGCAGTATTTT
J: TRBJ2-3
V: TRBV7-2
D: NA
size: NA

CDR3: CASSLSGTERGSYTF
DNA: TGTGCCAGCAGCCTTTCCGGGACAGAAAGGGGAAGCTACACCTTC
J: TRBJ1-2
V: TRBV9
D: TRBD1
size: NA

CDR3: CAWSSSGYGELFF
DNA: TGTGCCTGGAGTTCGAGCGGGTACGGGGAGCTGTTTTTT
J: TRBJ2-2
V: TRBV30
D: NA
size: NA

CDR3: CASSQESPSYEQYF
DNA: TGCGCCAGCAGCCAAGAGAGCCCATCCTACGAGCAGTACTTC
J: TRBJ2-7
V: TRBV4-3
D: NA
size: NA

CDR3: CATRPPGLGANVLTF
DNA: TGTGCCACTAGACCCCCAGGGTTAGGGGCCAACGTCCTGACTTTC
J: TRBJ2-6
V: TRBV19
D: NA
size: few

CDR3: CASSLSPRGGGEQFF
DNA: TGCGCCAGCAGCTTATCCCCCAGGGGCGGTGGTGAGCAGTTCTTC
J: TRBJ2-1
V: TRBV5-1
D: NA
size: NA

CDR3: CASSDGFTVNQPQHF
DNA: TGTGCCAGCAGTGACGGGTTTACAGTCAATCAGCCCCAGCATTTT
J: TRBJ1-5
V: TRBV2
D: NA
size: NA

CDR3: CASSFGLAGGNQETQYF
DNA: TGCGCCAGCAGCTTCGGACTAGCGGGGGGTAACCAAGAGACCCAGTACTTC
J: TRBJ2-5
V: TRBV5-1
D: TRBD2
size: NA

CDR3: CASSLKGAVEQFF
DNA: TGCGCCAGCAGTCTTAAGGGGGCAGTTGAGCAGTTCTTC
J: TRBJ2-1
V: TRBV23-1
D: TRBD1
size: NA

CDR3: CASSVTGYGYTF
DNA: TGTGCCAGCAGTGTTACAGGGTATGGCTACACCTTC
J: TRBJ1-2
V: TRBV25-1
D: NA
size: NA